This T cell receptor (beta chain) was documented in a study of cytomegalovirus exposure and HLA in healthy donors (TCRdb year 2017). For context, the study as a whole: In an earlier analysis of 450 to 750 of the donors, about 260 Gb of sequence data and 117 million unique TCR beta sequences from about 179 million T cells were reported. Around 320 gigabases of sequencing data and 78 million or so unique TCR sequences were included in an early release covering under 650 HLA-typed donors. Of the roughly 400 genotyped donors, 65% to 90% fell in the genetic ancestry cluster associated with self-reported Caucasian donors. The aim of the study was to test whether cataloging public T cell receptors could identify signatures of past pathogen exposure. The study profiled the T cell repertoires of 666 subjects by immunosequencing and related them to cytomegalovirus serostatus. A separate validation cohort of approximately 130 different subjects was used in addition to the 666-subject first cohort. To predict cytomegalovirus infection status, the study brought together high-throughput TCR immunosequencing, statistical association of individual TCRs with disease status, and machine learning. In a later analysis, previously published TCR beta repertoires from 550 to 750 donors were re-analyzed and high-resolution HLA genotyping was added so that TCR occurrence patterns could be studied. Rather than drawing on any new phenotypic data, the later analysis identified candidate immune exposures from TCR beta sequences and the way those sequences occurred across donors. In an earlier analysis of 500 to 650 of the donors, high-throughput TCR beta sequencing was used to judge whether each TCR beta V gene segment behaved as functional or pseudogenic. Donor age, sex, ethnicity and CMV serostatus were compiled together with the repertoire data. A later genetic analysis used genome-wide SNP genotypes for about three fifths of the 666 donors, treating that subset as a discovery cohort. All discovery cohort repertoires had been generated using a single sequencing platform. Class I and class II HLA loci were covered by the typing at four-digit resolution. Typing coverage differed by locus: A, B, C, DRB1 and DQB1 were typed in roughly 629-630 donors, DQA1 in roughly 510, DPA1 in around 580, and DPB1 in just under 480. Because of strong linkage in the cohort, five DR-DQ haplotypes were treated as single units for association and clustering. Across 300 to 500 genotyped donors of the cohort, an average of roughly 200,000 unique TCR beta nucleotide sequences per donor were sequenced, and around 19% of those sequences were non-productive. On the study overall, not on this receptor specifically: Compared with the roughly 700-donor mean, donors in an Asian-associated ancestry cluster had fewer N-insertions in productive TCRs, according to a later genetic analysis. In a later analysis, 15,000 to 20,000 TCR beta sequences were associated with specific HLA alleles at a false discovery rate of 0.05. Because HLA typing was unavailable for some donors at each locus, only the typed subset was used in association tests. According to the authors, the approach could potentially be generalized to other disease states and immunological phenotypes. Assigning TCR associations to individual alleles was difficult when HLA alleles, especially DR and DQ, strongly co-occurred. Most TCR sequences were seen in very few donors, while some public TCRs were found in many individuals. Linkage disequilibrium might explain the correlated functional status among segregating V segments, but an unknown experimental factor could not be ruled out. Most CMV-associated TCR beta chains appeared to be HLA-restricted in a later analysis, and the HLA associations seemed to be driven largely by CMV exposure. Some IMGT-functional V segments, including TRBV6-2 and TRBV6-3, could not be told apart with the 87-base-pair reads, so those segments were excluded. In the study, approximately 150 TCR beta chains were listed as associated with cytomegalovirus. According to a later analysis, TCR association rates differed among HLA loci, with DRB1 alleles showing the most associated TCRs and HLA-C alleles showing the fewest. This cohort had only TCR beta chains sequenced, and the lack of alpha or paired-chain data limited which features could be detected. The only immune exposure information available for the cohort was CMV serostatus. An association between a missense DCLRE1C variant and V-gene and J-gene trimming of TCR beta chains was found in a later genetic analysis and replicated in an independent cohort. An earlier analysis of approximately 540 of the donors showed that most TCR beta V segments appeared in productive rearrangements either about 90% or about 30% of the time, which broadly matched IMGT annotations. A later analysis reported that several top co-occurrence clusters appeared linked to parvovirus B19, influenza, CMV and Epstein-Barr virus. A further reported finding was that TCR beta sequences accurately predicted the HLA-A and HLA-B alleles for most subjects in the first cohort. Some 16 rarely observed V segments, including chromosome 9 orphons, were excluded from the earlier analysis of almost 600 of the donors because counts were too low. The classifier was reported to diagnose cytomegalovirus status with high specificity and sensitivity in both the original and validation cohorts. In vitro tests confirmed that a few of the cytomegalovirus-associated TCR beta chains recognize cytomegalovirus antigens. In a later analysis, HLA-associated TCR beta chains showed more clonal expansion and lower generation probabilities than non-associated chains that were equally common. A group of highly shared sequence variants was considered likely to be a technical artifact of the sequencing pipeline. The presence/absence analyses assumed that sequencing depth was roughly uniform across donors, and that assumption may not be true.

The sample holds a few counts of this clone. Its antigen is not yet known. Base qualities are not provided; no much larger clone lies one nucleotide away. The cohort consisted of 666 healthy bone marrow donors. All cohort members were sampled while nominally healthy, although unrecorded immune exposures were likely present. The donor was CMV seropositive and belonged to the group of about 290 seropositive cohort members. A peripheral blood sample was collected from each donor, and TCR beta sequencing was performed on peripheral blood mononuclear cells. Genomic DNA was extracted from the blood cell samples with the Qiagen DNeasy Blood Extraction Kit. The library was prepared using the immunoSEQ multiplex PCR assay. The multiplex PCR relied on a mix of 60 forward primers for TCR Vbeta segments and 13 reverse primers for TCR Jbeta segments. A multiplex PCR assay on genomic DNA amplified the CDR3 region of rearranged TCR beta genes. On the Illumina HiSeq System, the amplified TCR beta libraries were sequenced as 87-base-pair reads. As for the authors' bioinformatics: Across the 600 to 700 repertoires, a later analysis counted 75 million to 90 million unique TCR beta chains, 8.5 million to 12 million of which were shared by at least two donors. To remove PCR and sequencing errors, raw reads were error-corrected and collapsed into unique sequences using a nearest-neighbor algorithm that merged closely related sequences. CDR3 sequences were aligned to IMGT reference sequences to assign V, D and J gene segments. For a sequence to be retained, a match of at least six nucleotides was required to both a V gene segment and a J gene segment. Rearrangements were called productive when the CDR3 lacked stop codons and stayed in frame with V and J; all others were non-productive. Following IMGT convention, CDR3 was defined as the stretch from the second conserved V-encoded cysteine up to the conserved J-encoded phenylalanine. Sequences without an unambiguous match to a single V gene segment were excluded from the earlier analysis of 450 to 750 of the donors. In an earlier analysis of approximately 590 of the donors, a V segment was called functional when productive rearrangements were above 56.7%, and segregating when the standard deviation between donors exceeded 5%. To diagnose cytomegalovirus status from the catalog of TCR beta chain sequences, a statistical classification framework was built. In a later analysis, TCR nucleotide sequences were compared against IMGT/GENE-DB human TR gene sequences so that V and J genes could be assigned. The TCRdist pipeline was used in a later analysis to assign CDR3 sequences and most-parsimonious VDJ recombination scenarios. In a later analysis, each TCR beta chain was defined by its CDR3 amino acid sequence together with its V-gene family, and reads without a unique V-gene family were excluded. In a later analysis, around 650 highly shared, low-generation-probability nucleotide sequences were removed to address suspected cross-contamination and a sequencing artifact. For each public chain, a later analysis derived a clonal expansion index from normalized ranks of inferred template counts within each repertoire. In a later analysis, generation probabilities were computed with a VDJ recombination model fitted to out-of-frame rearrangements, and the resulting probabilities were checked against IGoR. In a later analysis, TCR-TCR, TCR-HLA and TCR-CMV co-occurrence was scored with hypergeometric tests, and a repertoire-size bias correction was applied to TCR pairs. To estimate false discovery rates, a later analysis permuted the HLA or CMV assignments 20 times. In a later analysis, co-occurring TCRs were grouped using DBSCAN, and TCRdist sequence similarity was added for clustering within HLA-allele-positive subsets. For co-occurrence clustering, repertoires with fewer than 30,000 or more than 120,000 public chains were excluded, along with 4 to 6 repertoires with anomalous nucleotide sharing. What TCRdb holds here is the immuneACCESS table cut down to in-frame rearrangements. Part of the clones is not present; checked against another copy, under half of the missing clones reflect an unresolved V gene, and the others are unexplained. V, J and clone size are those of that table, while D and trimming were read from the DNA. This sample comprises roughly 190,000 clones, approximately 77% of them detected only once. 3.4% of the sample rests with the top ten.

The CDR3 numbers 16 residues from cysteine through phenylalanine. Only the CDR3 part of the read is kept: 48 bases, read in frame from the first base. CDR1 SSHAT and CDR2 FNYEAQ were looked up in the germline V gene (reference sequence). At the junction V is shortened by 5 bases and J by 1 base, with 14 bases in between. The V and J segments used are TRBV7-7 and TRBJ2-2, and TRBD2 may be the D gene, going by 6 matching bases. The sequencing sample was made of PBMCs. The receptor was isolated from a man aged 35 to 55 in good health and CMV-seropositive. The DNA reads TGTGCCAGCAGCGCCACATCCGGGAGGAACACCGGGGAGCTGTTTTTT. Translated, this is CASSATSGRNTGELFF.